The rows below give T cell receptor beta chains drawn from one sample of a study of siplizumab effects on memory and regulatory T cells. The method was immunoSEQ multiplex PCR; TCRdb's version includes in-frame clones alone and lacks a portion of them. Of under 70,000 clones in the sample, roughly 85% were seen once. Sample: memory CD4+ T cells sorted from blood. These receptors all stem from a human donor in good health. The CDR3 runs from the conserved cysteine through the conserved F or W. Rows may omit the clone size; those that give it use once, few, many or a size class.

v_call	j_call	clone_size	cdr3_aa
TRBV4-3	TRBJ1-1	NA	CASSQDGFGDKAFF
TRBV7-2	TRBJ1-2	NA	CASSQSYSTDSYGYTF
TRBV28	TRBJ1-1	NA	CASSLRQGGNKGIF
TRBV6-1	TRBJ1-1	NA	CASSRLGWAFF
TRBV5-6	TRBJ2-3	NA	CASSSKVAGSTDTQYF
TRBV7-9	TRBJ2-5	once	CASSLTSETQYF
TRBV10-3	TRBJ2-1	NA	CAISESISEGRGEQFF
TRBV2	TRBJ1-2	NA	CASSSLIYGYTF
TRBV6-5	TRBJ2-5	NA	CASSYQGLTQETQYF
TRBV6-6	TRBJ1-1	NA	CASSYFTGEAFF
TRBV9	TRBJ1-2	once	CASSVAWGFNYGYTF
TRBV4-1	TRBJ1-1	NA	CASSPVPGIMNTEAFF
TRBV18	TRBJ2-7	few	CASSQGSAGTLYYEQYF
TRBV18	TRBJ2-7	few	CAGNEGTTYEQYF
TRBV7-7	TRBJ1-1	NA	CASSRQENTEAFF
TRBV11-2	TRBJ2-1	NA	CASSLDRDYEQFF
TRBV28	TRBJ1-2	once	CASSVTGTANYGYTF
TRBV6-5	TRBJ2-7	NA	CASSYTGLTYEQYF
TRBV28	TRBJ2-1	NA	CASSPGYNEQFF
TRBV7-9	TRBJ2-3	NA	CASGTGGGTDTQYF
TRBV2	TRBJ2-3	NA	CASSRTSGGRPTSTDTQYF
TRBV29-1	TRBJ2-6	NA	CSVRPPASSGANVLTF